The 22 T cell receptor beta chains reported below all come from one sample, sequenced in a study of radiation and T cells in renal cell carcinoma. Data came from immunoSEQ multiplex PCR; TCRdb stores just in-frame clones and leaves some out. This sample has 150,000 to 200,000 clones, with roughly nine tenths found just once. Time point in this sample: blood 4 weeks post-SBRT, at nephrectomy. Treatment given: 15 Gy SBRT to primary tumor, nephrectomy 4 weeks later. The material sequenced was blood, taken from a patient whose treatment included radiotherapy and nephrectomy. Source of these receptors: a woman aged 50 to 65 with renal cell carcinoma.

The chain recombines TRBV19 with TRBJ2-1; TRBD2 is a possible D gene (6 bases). Trimming removed 2 bases at V and 7 bases at J, with 12 bases between. Per germline, CDR1 LNHDA and CDR2 SQIVND (reference sequence). The CDR3 runs 14 residues. CDR3 protein: CASSIIGGINEQFF. Written as DNA, the CDR3 is TGTGCCAGTAGTATAATCGGGGGAATAAATGAGCAGTTCTTC.

The chain has TRBV7-2 and TRBJ1-5; D perhaps matches TRBD1 (6 bases). This CDR3 is 16 amino acids long. The V end lost 2 bases, the J end lost 5 bases, and 16 bases lay between the germline ends. The germline CDR1 and CDR2 sequences are SGHTA and FQGNSA. The CDR3 bases are TGTGCCAGCAGCTTACGGGGGCCCCCAGGGGATCAGCCCCAGCATTTT. This gives the protein CASSLRGPPGDQPQHF.

DNA for the CDR3: TGTGCCAGCAGCGTAGAAGGGGGACGGACCTACGAGCAGTACTTC. Its protein product is CASSVEGGRTYEQYF. V usage is TRBV9 and J usage is TRBJ2-7; possible D gene TRBD1, 6 bases. The CDR3 runs to 15 residues. Between the trimmed V and J ends, which lost 0 bases and 2 bases, there was a span of 12 bases. Germline V gives CDR1 SGDLS, CDR2 YYNGEE.

The rearrangement uses TRBV5-4 and TRBJ1-3; D call uncertain. The CDR3 runs to 19 residues. The V end was cut by 4 bases, the J end by 0 bases, with 23 bases between. Germline V CDR1 and CDR2: SGHNT, YYREEE (reference sequence). CDR3 region: CASSHLLAPTRNSGNTIYF. CDR3 bases: TGTGCCAGCAGCCACTTACTCGCTCCGACACGGAACTCTGGAAACACCATATATTTT.

There are a few counts of this clone. V gene TRBV29-1 combines with J gene TRBJ1-1; D is uncertain. V was trimmed by 3 bases and J by 2 bases, leaving 4 bases between them. The CDR3 has 11 residues. Germline assignment: CDR1 SQVTM and CDR2 ANQGSEA. The CDR3 DNA reads as TGCAGCGTTGACACCAACACTGAAGCTTTCTTT. Translation gives CSVDTNTEAFF.

In its sample, this clone was seen once. The V call is TRBV7-2, the J call TRBJ1-2; 9 bases agree with TRBD1. This CDR3 has 16 residues. With V trimmed by 0 bases and J by 7 bases, 9 bases remained unmatched. The germline CDR1 and CDR2 sequences are SGHTA and FQGNSA. CDR3 DNA sequence: TGTGCCAGCAGCTTAGCGCCTTCGACAGGGGGTATTGGCTACACCTTC. This codes for CASSLAPSTGGIGYTF.

This sequence joins TRBV4-2 and TRBJ1-2; 8 positions match TRBD1. V lost 2 bases to trimming and J lost 2 bases; unmatched junction nucleotides: 7. The CDR3 covers 16 residues. The germline V gene encodes CDR1 LGHNA and CDR2 YNFKEQ. The chain's CDR3 is CASSQPQGASNYGYTF. The CDR3 DNA reads as TGTGCCAGCAGCCAACCCCAGGGGGCTTCAAACTATGGCTACACCTTC.

This chain joins TRBV30 and TRBJ1-2; TRBD1 is a possible D gene (6 bases). The V gene's germline CDR1 is GTSNPN and CDR2 SVGIG (reference sequence). V lost 0 bases, J lost 5 bases, and 13 bases lay in between. The CDR3 is made up of 14 amino acids. The CDR3 bases are TGTGCCTGGAGTGTTGGGACAAATACTTATGGCTACACCTTC. This codes for CAWSVGTNTYGYTF.

The rearrangement links TRBV2 to TRBJ1-1; D is perhaps TRBD1 (6 bases). CDR3 length: 13 residues. Per the germline V gene, CDR1 is SNHLY and CDR2 is FYNNEI. V lost 5 bases, J lost 6 bases, and 13 bases lay in between. CDR3 loop: CASSTGFISEAFF. CDR3 in DNA: TGTGCCAGCAGTACAGGGTTTATCTCTGAAGCTTTCTTT.

This clone was seen just once. The gene calls are TRBV7-2 and TRBJ1-2; tentatively, D is TRBD1 (6 bases). The CDR3 totals 14 residues. Germline CDR1 reads SGHTA; CDR2 reads FQGNSA. The germline V and J ends were trimmed by 7 bases and 2 bases, with 14 bases remaining between them. CDR3 loop: CASTQGRANYGYTF. The CDR3 DNA sequence: TGTGCCAGCACCCAGGGGCGCGCCAACTATGGCTACACCTTC.

The chain carries TRBV7-6 and TRBJ2-1, with TRBD2 identical over 9 bases. V lost 0 bases to trimming and J lost 12 bases; unmatched junction nucleotides: 12. The germline gives CDR1 SGHVS, CDR2 FNYEAQ. CDR3 length: 16 residues. The DNA of the CDR3 is TGTGCCAGCAGCTTAGCGAGCGGGGGGAGAATTAGTGGGCAGTTCTTC. This translates into CASSLASGGRISGQFF. Together with reference TRBV7-6 and TRBJ2-1, the CDR3 gives the full variable domain: GAGVSQSPRYKVTKRGQDVALRCDPISGHVSLYWYRQALGQGPEFLTYFNYEAQQDKSGLPNDRFSAERPEGSISTLTIQRTEQRDSAMYRCASSLASGGRISGQFFGPGTRLTVL.

The chain uses TRBV19 and TRBJ2-3, with 9 bases lining up with TRBD1. Losses at the gene ends were 4 bases for V and 6 bases for J; bases not matched to a gene: 8. Per the germline V gene, CDR1 is LNHDA and CDR2 is SQIVND (reference sequence). The CDR3 has 15 amino acids. The CDR3 sequence: CASSRSPTGGDTQYF. In nucleotides, the CDR3 is TGTGCCAGTAGTAGATCCCCGACAGGGGGGGATACGCAGTATTTT.

This chain joins TRBV7-3 and TRBJ1-1; D unclear. The CDR3 consists of 14 residues. The germline gives CDR1 SGHTA, CDR2 FQGTGA. V gave up 5 bases and J gave up 6 bases, with 16 bases separating them. The CDR3 loop is CASSAAYPPPEAFF. In DNA, the CDR3 is TGTGCCAGCAGCGCCGCTTACCCACCCCCTGAAGCTTTCTTT.

Here the CDR3 reads CASSFRDGLTYEQYF. CDR3 in DNA: TGTGCCAGCAGCTTCCGGGACGGCCTAACCTACGAGCAGTACTTC. The chain employs TRBV5-5 and TRBJ2-7, with D perhaps being TRBD1 or TRBD2 (5 bases each). This CDR3 is 15 amino acids long. Trimming stripped 2 bases from V and 2 bases from J, with 14 bases between. The germline gives CDR1 SGHKS, CDR2 YYEKEE (reference sequence). Variable domain in full (rest from reference TRBV5-5 and TRBJ2-7): DAGVTQSPTHLIKTRGQQVTLRCSPISGHKSVSWYQQVLGQGPQFIFQYYEKEERGRGNFPDRFSARQFPNYSSELNVNALLLGDSALYLCASSFRDGLTYEQYFGPGTRLTVT.

In nucleotides, the CDR3 is TGTGCCAGCAGCTTAGCGGGGGGGCTATCCGGGGAGCTGTTTTTT. Protein product: CASSLAGGLSGELFF. The chain is built from TRBV7-2 and TRBJ2-2; D is possibly TRBD2 (7 bases). This CDR3 contains 15 residues. The V gene lost 0 bases and the J gene lost 6 bases, with 11 bases spanning the gap. CDR1 and CDR2 from the germline V gene are SGHTA and FQGNSA.

This sequence joins TRBV19 and TRBJ1-3; the match to TRBD1 covers 9 bases. Germline V CDR1 and CDR2: LNHDA, SQIVND (reference sequence). The CDR3 extends over 12 amino acids. V shed 10 bases, J shed 4 bases, and the junction held 2 bases outside the gene matches. DNA of the CDR3: TGTGCCAACGGGACAGGGGGAAACACCATATATTTT. Its translation: CANGTGGNTIYF. The full variable domain, with the rest looked up from reference TRBV19 and TRBJ1-3, is DGGITQSPKYLFRKEGQNVTLSCEQNLNHDAMYWYRQDPGQGLRLIYYSQIVNDFQKGDIAEGYSVSREKKESFPLTVTSAQKNPTAFYLCANGTGGNTIYFGEGSWLTVV.

This clone was picked up one time. V usage is TRBV29-1 and J usage is TRBJ2-7, with D perhaps assigned TRBD1 or TRBD2 (6 bases each). Per germline, CDR1 SQVTM and CDR2 ANQGSEA. Trimming took 4 bases from V and 6 from J, leaving 13 bases between them. The CDR3 consists of 12 residues. The CDR3 loop is CSVAPGAGEQYF. CDR3 sequence (DNA): TGCAGCGTTGCACCGGGGGCTGGCGAGCAGTACTTC.

This sequence joins TRBV7-9 and TRBJ2-2, with TRBD1 identical over 7 bases. The CDR3 extends over 17 amino acids. Per germline, CDR1 SEHNR and CDR2 FQNEAQ (reference sequence). The junction had 5 bases not matched to a gene; V was cut back by 0 bases and J by 1 base. The DNA for the CDR3 is TGTGCCAGCAGCTTAGCGGTCGGGGACAGGAACACCGGGGAGCTGTTTTTT. Translation gives CASSLAVGDRNTGELFF.

The chain joins TRBV5-1 to TRBJ2-1, with 7 bases that match TRBD1. V trimming: 3 bases; J trimming: 7 bases; junction bases outside the gene matches: 10. Germline V gene lookup returns CDR1 SGHRS and CDR2 YFSETQ. This CDR3 has 15 residues. The CDR3 sequence: CASSWDDRVRNEQFF. The CDR3 nucleotides read TGCGCCAGCAGCTGGGATGACAGGGTTCGAAATGAGCAGTTCTTC.

For this clone: An end of the junction differs from the germline gene, which may be a read error. The V and J genes are TRBV5-6 and TRBJ2-7; TRBD2 is a possible D gene (5 bases). The CDR3 sequence is 15 residues long. Germline V gene lookup returns CDR1 SGHDT and CDR2 YYEEEE. CDR3 in DNA: TGTGCCAGCAGCTTGATCGCGGGCGCCTCCCACGAGCAGTACTTC. It specifies CASSLIAGASHEQYF. Full variable domain (missing parts from reference TRBV5-6 and TRBJ2-7): DAGVTQSPTHLIKTRGQQVTLRCSPKSGHDTVSWYQQALGQGPQFIFQYYEEEERQRGNFPDRFSGHQFPNYSSELNVNALLLGDSALYLCASSLIAGASHEQYFGPGTRLTVT.

This rearrangement joins TRBV7-3 to TRBJ2-5, with D possibly TRBD1 on 6 matching bases. V was shortened by 5 bases and J by 5 bases, with 12 bases between the two germline ends. CDR1 is SGHTA and CDR2 is FQGTGA in the germline V gene. This CDR3 contains 13 residues. CDR3 sequence: CASSPTGRETQYF. The CDR3 DNA is TGTGCCAGCAGCCCGACAGGCAGGGAGACCCAGTACTTC.

CDR3 sequence (DNA): TGTGCCAGCAGTGAAGGGGGACCCGGGACGGTCTCCTACGAGCAGTACTTC. Its translation is CASSEGGPGTVSYEQYF. The chain employs TRBV2 and TRBJ2-7; either TRBD1 or TRBD2 may fit D (5 bases each). Germline CDR1 is SNHLY and CDR2 is FYNNEI. The CDR3 is 17 residues long. Trimming removed 1 base from V and 0 bases from J, with 16 bases in between. Complete variable domain (other parts from reference TRBV2 and TRBJ2-7): EPEVTQTPSHQVTQMGQEVILRCVPISNHLYFYWYRQILGQKVEFLVSFYNNEISEKSEIFDDQFSVERPDGSNFTLKIRSTKLEDSAMYFCASSEGGPGTVSYEQYFGPGTRLTVT.